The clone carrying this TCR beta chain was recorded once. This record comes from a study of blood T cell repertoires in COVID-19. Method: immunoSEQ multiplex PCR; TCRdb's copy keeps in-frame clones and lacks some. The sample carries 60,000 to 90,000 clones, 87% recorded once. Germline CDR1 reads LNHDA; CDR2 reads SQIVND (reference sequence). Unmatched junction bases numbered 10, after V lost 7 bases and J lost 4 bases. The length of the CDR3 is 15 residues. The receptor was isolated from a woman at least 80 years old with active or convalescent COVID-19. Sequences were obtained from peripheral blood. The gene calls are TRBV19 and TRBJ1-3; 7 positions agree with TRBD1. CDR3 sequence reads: CASKLLDRDGNTIYF. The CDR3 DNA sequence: TGTGCCAGTAAACTACTAGACAGGGACGGAAACACCATATATTTT.